This TCR beta chain was captured by sequencing in a study of blood T cell repertoires in COVID-19. Background on the study: T cells, B-cell-depleted T cells, or PBMCs provided the cDNA or gDNA that served as material.

Germline V gene sequence: CDR1 KGHSH, CDR2 LQKENI. The CDR3 has 15 residues. The V and J ends lost 1 base and 15 bases, in that order; junction bases with no gene match: 13. Sequencing used immunoSEQ multiplex PCR; TCRdb keeps in-frame clones, though not all of them. The data hold roughly 200,000 clones, with roughly 78% observed a single time. J is TRBJ2-1 and V is TRBV18, with 9 nucleotides matching TRBD1. This clonotype was obtained from a woman of 80 years or more with active or convalescent COVID-19. Sequencing used peripheral blood. The DNA for the CDR3 is TGTGCCAGCTCACCACGAATGGCTCCCGGACAGGGGACGTTCTTC. Amino acids: CASSPRMAPGQGTFF.